This entry lists 16 T cell receptor beta chains sequenced from one sample in a study of cytomegalovirus exposure and HLA in healthy donors. The PCR had 60 Vbeta and 13 Jbeta primers. Assay used: immunoSEQ multiplex PCR; TCRdb lists only in-frame clones, some missing. The sample includes roughly 90,000 clones, 80% to 90% of them seen just once. The specimen sequenced was PBMCs. Receptors originate from a man aged 18 to 29 in good health and CMV-seronegative.

The table lists this clone with a few counts. V and J are TRBV9 and TRBJ2-5; D may be TRBD1 (6 bases). The CDR3 is 15 amino acids. V gave up 4 bases and J gave up 0 bases, with 13 bases separating them. Per the germline V gene, CDR1 is SGDLS and CDR2 is YYNGEE. CDR3 nucleotides: TGTGCCAGCAGCTTGAGGGGGTCCAACCAAGAGACCCAGTACTTC. This sequence encodes CASSLRGSNQETQYF.

This chain joins TRBV5-8 and TRBJ2-1; the match to TRBD2 covers 13 bases. The CDR3 extends over 16 amino acids. Looked up from germline, CDR1 is SGHTS and CDR2 is YDEGEE. V gave up 4 bases and J gave up 6 bases; unmatched junction bases: 7. CDR3 nucleotides: TGTGCCAGCAGCCGACTAGCGGGAGGCCGTATCAATGAGCAGTTCTTC. It translates to CASSRLAGGRINEQFF.

The chain uses TRBV28 and TRBJ1-5, with D possibly being TRBD1 (6 bases). The CDR3 spans 15 residues. Trimming left V 7 bases short and J 6 bases short, with 19 bases between. Germline V gives CDR1 MDHEN, CDR2 SYDVKM. Here the CDR3 reads CASINVGGIIQPQHF. CDR3 bases: TGTGCCAGCATAAATGTAGGGGGAATCATTCAGCCCCAGCATTTT.

The chain has TRBV19 and TRBJ2-6; perhaps TRBD1 as D (6 bases). The CDR3 is 17 amino acids. Germline V lookup: CDR1 LNHDA, CDR2 SQIVND (reference sequence). V lost 3 bases and J lost 4, with 16 bases in between. The CDR3 loop is CASSIRVTGSGANVLTF. The CDR3 DNA reads as TGTGCCAGTAGTATCCGCGTTACAGGGAGCGGGGCCAACGTCCTGACTTTC.

A word on this clone: At the DNA level, this CDR3 is encoded by other sequences in the same sample as well. The rearrangement joins TRBV11-2 to TRBJ1-4; 8 nucleotides agree with TRBD1. V was clipped by 2 bases and J by 6 bases; unmatched bases: 8. The V gene's germline CDR1 is SGHAT and CDR2 FQNNGV. The CDR3 runs 16 residues. In DNA form, the CDR3 reads TGTGCCAGCAGCTTACCTTCGGGACAGGTTTATGAAAAACTGTTTTTT. Encoded protein: CASSLPSGQVYEKLFF.

The chain employs TRBV7-2 and TRBJ2-2; D possibly corresponds to TRBD2 (5 bases). This CDR3 is built from 14 residues. Trimming removed 4 bases at V and 5 bases at J, with 11 bases between. The germline CDR1 and CDR2 sequences are SGHTA and FQGNSA. CDR3 residues: CASSSLAITGELFF. DNA of the CDR3: TGTGCCAGCAGCTCCCTAGCTATTACCGGGGAGCTGTTTTTT.

This chain links TRBV7-2 with TRBJ2-3; D possibly corresponds to TRBD2 (6 bases). The V end was cut by 7 bases, the J end by 5 bases, with 10 bases between. Germline values: CDR1 SGHTA, CDR2 FQGNSA. This CDR3 comprises 12 residues. CDR3 sequence (DNA): TGTGCCAGCAAACCCGGGGGAGATACGCAGTATTTT. Residues: CASKPGGDTQYF. The full variable domain, completed using reference TRBV7-2 and TRBJ2-3, is GAGVSQSPSNKVTEKGKDVELRCDPISGHTALYWYRQSLGQGLEFLIYFQGNSAPDKSGLPSDRFSAERTGGSVSTLTIQRTQQEDSAVYLCASKPGGDTQYFGPGTRLTVL.

CDR3 protein: CASSNQGRNQPQHF. CDR3 nucleotide sequence: TGTGCCAGTAGTAACCAGGGAAGGAATCAGCCCCAGCATTTT. The chain joins TRBV19 to TRBJ1-5, with a possible D match to TRBD1 (5 bases). V gave up 4 bases and J gave up 4 bases, with 11 bases separating them. The CDR3 sequence is 14 residues long. Germline V CDR1 and CDR2: LNHDA, SQIVND (reference sequence).

The J gene is TRBJ2-1, the V gene TRBV27; TRBD2 matches 7 bases. This CDR3 comprises 15 residues. V dropped 6 bases and J dropped 9; count of bases not matched to a gene: 14. Per germline, CDR1 MNHEY and CDR2 SMNVEV (reference sequence). The CDR3 DNA follows: TGTGCCAGCAGACGCGGGAGTCGTCCTTTTGGTGAGCAGTTCTTC. Encoded protein: CASRRGSRPFGEQFF.

V gene TRBV27 combines with J gene TRBJ1-2; perhaps TRBD1 as D (5 bases). The V and J ends lost 4 bases and 0 bases respectively, with 6 bases between them. CDR1 and CDR2 from the germline V gene are MNHEY and SMNVEV (reference sequence). This CDR3 has 13 amino acids. CDR3 sequence reads: CASSSTANYGYTF. The CDR3 coding sequence is TGTGCCAGCAGTTCGACAGCTAACTATGGCTACACCTTC.

The chain uses TRBV28 and TRBJ2-1; a possible D gene is TRBD2 (5 bases). The CDR3 consists of 13 residues. CDR1 is MDHEN, CDR2 SYDVKM, per germline. Trimming shortened V by 3 bases and J by 10 bases, and 13 bases separated the two germline ends. This chain's CDR3 is CASSFPLTREQFF. The CDR3 nucleotides read TGTGCCAGCAGTTTTCCCCTTACTAGGGAGCAGTTCTTC.

Here the CDR3 DNA reads TGTGCCACCGCTCTTCCGACAGGGGTCAATCAGCCCCAGCATTTT. It codes for CATALPTGVNQPQHF. The gene calls are TRBV28 and TRBJ1-5, with 8 bases aligning to TRBD1. The CDR3 totals 15 residues. Trimming cost V 10 bases and J 3 bases; bases outside gene matches: 11. Germline V gene sequence: CDR1 MDHEN, CDR2 SYDVKM.

This clone has just a few counts. V and J are TRBV7-3 and TRBJ1-1, with TRBD1 matching 8 bases. Trimming took 6 bases from V and 5 from J; bases not matched to a gene: 8. The CDR3 length is 14 residues. Germline CDR1 and CDR2: SGHTA and FQGTGA. The CDR3 DNA follows: TGTGCCAGCAGTCACTCAGGGGGCCGGACTGAAGCTTTCTTT. Protein sequence: CASSHSGGRTEAFF.

The chain is built from TRBV5-1 and TRBJ2-7; TRBD1 might be the D (7 bases). This CDR3 contains 12 residues. Per the germline V gene, CDR1 is SGHRS and CDR2 is YFSETQ. The V end was cut by 7 bases, the J end by 5 bases, with 13 bases between. CDR3 sequence reads: CASWGRGDEQYF. The CDR3 bases are TGCGCCAGCTGGGGCAGGGGGGACGAGCAGTACTTC.

This clone was seen only a few times. J is TRBJ2-1 and V is TRBV5-1, with D tentatively TRBD2 (5 bases). The CDR3 covers 15 residues. V was pared by 0 bases and J by 6 bases, with 13 bases between. Looked up from germline, CDR1 is SGHRS and CDR2 is YFSETQ. The CDR3 sequence: CASSLALVEGNEQFF. The DNA for the CDR3 is TGCGCCAGCAGCTTGGCACTAGTGGAAGGCAATGAGCAGTTCTTC.

This clone was observed once. J is TRBJ1-2 and V is TRBV19; no definite D call. The CDR3 spans 12 residues. Germline loops: CDR1 LNHDA, CDR2 SQIVND (reference sequence). The V end was cut by 3 bases, the J end by 7 bases, with 9 bases between. CDR3 sequence (DNA): TGTGCCAGTAGTATGCGGCAATTTGGCTACACCTTC. This sequence encodes CASSMRQFGYTF.